The sequence of this T cell receptor beta chain was determined in a study of blood T cell repertoires in COVID-19. Study-level information: Both acute and convalescent COVID-19 samples were obtained from the United States, Italy and Spain.

Some clones are missing from TCRdb's copy, which holds only in-frame ones; the method was immunoSEQ multiplex PCR. This table holds fewer than 20,000 clones, 75% to 90% found once. Sequencing was performed on peripheral blood. This receptor was identified in a man in his 70s in a cohort sampled during active COVID-19.

The DNA of the CDR3 is TGTGCCACCAGTGATTTGGGCGGGAGCTCCTACAATGAGCAGTTCTTC. Translating it yields CATSDLGGSSYNEQFF. The chain has TRBV24-1 and TRBJ2-1, with 7 bases fitting TRBD2. The germline V gene has CDR1 KGHDR and CDR2 SFDVKD. There are 16 residues in the CDR3. V was clipped by 0 bases and J by 0 bases; unmatched bases: 1.